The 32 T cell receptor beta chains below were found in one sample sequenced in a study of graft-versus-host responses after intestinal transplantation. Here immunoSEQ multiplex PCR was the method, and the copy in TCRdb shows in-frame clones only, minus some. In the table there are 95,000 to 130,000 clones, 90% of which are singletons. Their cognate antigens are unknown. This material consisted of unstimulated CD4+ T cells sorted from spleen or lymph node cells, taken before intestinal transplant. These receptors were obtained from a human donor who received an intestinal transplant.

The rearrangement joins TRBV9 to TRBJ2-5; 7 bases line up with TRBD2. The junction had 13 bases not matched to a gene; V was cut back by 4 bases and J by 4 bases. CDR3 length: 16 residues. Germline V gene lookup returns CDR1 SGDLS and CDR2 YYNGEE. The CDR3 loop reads CASSPSSGNGRETQYF. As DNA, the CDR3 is TGTGCCAGCAGCCCCTCGAGCGGGAATGGAAGAGAGACCCAGTACTTC. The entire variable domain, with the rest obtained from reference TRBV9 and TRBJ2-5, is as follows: DSGVTQTPKHLITATGQRVTLRCSPRSGDLSVYWYQQSLDQGLQFLIQYYNGEERAKGNILERFSAQQFPDLHSELNLSSLELGDSALYFCASSPSSGNGRETQYFGPGTRLLVL.

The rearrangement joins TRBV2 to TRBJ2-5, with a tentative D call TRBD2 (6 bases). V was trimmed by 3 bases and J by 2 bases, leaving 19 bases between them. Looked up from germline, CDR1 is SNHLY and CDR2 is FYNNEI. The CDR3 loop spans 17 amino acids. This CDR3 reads CASSDLGGLAAQETQYF. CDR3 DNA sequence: TGTGCCAGCAGTGATCTTGGCGGGTTAGCGGCGCAAGAGACCCAGTACTTC.

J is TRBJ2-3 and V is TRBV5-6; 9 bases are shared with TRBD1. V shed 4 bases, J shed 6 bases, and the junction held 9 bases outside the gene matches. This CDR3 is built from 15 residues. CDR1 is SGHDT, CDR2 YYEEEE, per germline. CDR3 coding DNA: TGTGCCAGCAGCCTGTTGGGACAGGGATTGGATACGCAGTATTTT. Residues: CASSLLGQGLDTQYF.

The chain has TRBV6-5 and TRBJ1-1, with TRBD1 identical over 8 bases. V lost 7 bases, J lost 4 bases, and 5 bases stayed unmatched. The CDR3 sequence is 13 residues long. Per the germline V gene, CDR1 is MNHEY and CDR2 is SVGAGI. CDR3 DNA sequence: TGTGCCAGCACCCCAGGGGGCGGCACTGAAGCTTTCTTT. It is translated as CASTPGGGTEAFF.

In DNA form, the CDR3 reads TGTGCCAGCTCATCGGGACTTACAGATACGCAGTATTTT. Its translation is CASSSGLTDTQYF. The rearrangement joins TRBV18 to TRBJ2-3, with D possibly being TRBD2 (6 bases). Germline V gives CDR1 KGHSH, CDR2 LQKENI. V lost 5 bases, J lost 3 bases, and 9 bases lay in between. This CDR3 is 13 amino acids long.

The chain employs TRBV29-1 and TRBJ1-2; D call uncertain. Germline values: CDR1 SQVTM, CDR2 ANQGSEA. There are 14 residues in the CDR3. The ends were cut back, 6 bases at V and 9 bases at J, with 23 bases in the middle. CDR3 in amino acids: CSVAAAPSGGSYTF. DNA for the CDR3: TGCAGCGTCGCCGCCGCCCCATCGGGAGGGAGCTACACCTTC.

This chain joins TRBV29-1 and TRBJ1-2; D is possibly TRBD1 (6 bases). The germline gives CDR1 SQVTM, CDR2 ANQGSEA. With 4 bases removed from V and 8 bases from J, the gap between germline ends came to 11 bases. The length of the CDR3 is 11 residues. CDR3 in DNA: TGCAGCGTTGGGGGGGGGCACGGCTACACCTTC. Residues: CSVGGGHGYTF.

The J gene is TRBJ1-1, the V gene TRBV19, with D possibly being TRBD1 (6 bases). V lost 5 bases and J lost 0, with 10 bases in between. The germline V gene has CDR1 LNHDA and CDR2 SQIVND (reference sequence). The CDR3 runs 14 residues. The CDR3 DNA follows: TGTGCCAGTAGTCAGCGGACAGTGAACACTGAAGCTTTCTTT. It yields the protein CASSQRTVNTEAFF.

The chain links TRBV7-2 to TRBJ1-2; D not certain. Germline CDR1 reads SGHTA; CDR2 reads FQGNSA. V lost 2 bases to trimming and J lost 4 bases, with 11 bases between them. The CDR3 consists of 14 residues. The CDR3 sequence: CASSLRGSFYGYTF. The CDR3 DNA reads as TGTGCCAGCAGCTTACGCGGCAGCTTCTATGGCTACACCTTC.

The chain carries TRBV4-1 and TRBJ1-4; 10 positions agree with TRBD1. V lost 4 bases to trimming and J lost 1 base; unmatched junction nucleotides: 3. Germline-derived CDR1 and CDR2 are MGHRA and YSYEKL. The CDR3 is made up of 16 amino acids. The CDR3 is CASSRGTGVTNEKLFF. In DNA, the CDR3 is TGCGCCAGCAGCCGCGGGACAGGGGTAACTAATGAAAAACTGTTTTTT.

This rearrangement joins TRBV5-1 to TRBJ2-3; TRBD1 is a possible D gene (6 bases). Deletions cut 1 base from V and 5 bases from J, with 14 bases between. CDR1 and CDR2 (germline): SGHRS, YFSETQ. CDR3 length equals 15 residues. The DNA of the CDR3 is TGCGCCAGCAGCTTGTTACCAGGGGCAGGAGATACGCAGTATTTT. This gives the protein CASSLLPGAGDTQYF.

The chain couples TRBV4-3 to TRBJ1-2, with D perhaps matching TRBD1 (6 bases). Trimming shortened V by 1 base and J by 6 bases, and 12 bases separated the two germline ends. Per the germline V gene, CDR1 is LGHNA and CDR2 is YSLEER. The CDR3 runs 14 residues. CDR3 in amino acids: CASSQGAGTNGYTF. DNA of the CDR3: TGCGCCAGCAGCCAAGGGGCAGGGACAAATGGCTACACCTTC.

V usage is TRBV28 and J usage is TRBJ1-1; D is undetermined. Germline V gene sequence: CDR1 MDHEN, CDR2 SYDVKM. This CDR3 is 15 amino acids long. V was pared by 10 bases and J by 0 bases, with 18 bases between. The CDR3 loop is CATKEYQRLNTEAFF. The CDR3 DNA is TGTGCCACCAAGGAATACCAGAGGCTGAACACTGAAGCTTTCTTT.

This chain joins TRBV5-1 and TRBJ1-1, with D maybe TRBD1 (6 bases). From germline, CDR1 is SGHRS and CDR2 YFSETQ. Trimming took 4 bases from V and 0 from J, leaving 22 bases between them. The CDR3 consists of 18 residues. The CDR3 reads CASSARGGQVNLNTEAFF. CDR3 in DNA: TGCGCCAGCAGCGCACGAGGGGGACAAGTAAATCTGAACACTGAAGCTTTCTTT.

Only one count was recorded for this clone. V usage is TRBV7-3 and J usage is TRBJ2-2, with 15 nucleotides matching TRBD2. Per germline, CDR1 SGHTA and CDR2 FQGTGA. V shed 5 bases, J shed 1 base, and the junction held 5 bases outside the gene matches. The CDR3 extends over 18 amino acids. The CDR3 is CASSKPGLAGGNTGELFF. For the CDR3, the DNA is TGTGCCAGCAGCAAACCGGGACTAGCGGGAGGGAACACCGGGGAGCTGTTTTTT. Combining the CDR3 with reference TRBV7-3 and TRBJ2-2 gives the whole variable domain GAGVSQTPSNKVTEKGKYVELRCDPISGHTALYWYRQSLGQGPEFLIYFQGTGAADDSGLPNDRFFAVRPEGSVSTLKIQRTERGDSAVYLCASSKPGLAGGNTGELFFGEGSRLTVL.

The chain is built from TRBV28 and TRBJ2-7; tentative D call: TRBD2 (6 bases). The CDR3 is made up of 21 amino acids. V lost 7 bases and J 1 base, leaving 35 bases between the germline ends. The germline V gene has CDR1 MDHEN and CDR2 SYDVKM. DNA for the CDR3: TGTGCCAGCATCCCATTAGCCCGACTAGTCAGCGGACTTGGTGGTTCCTACGAGCAGTACTTC. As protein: CASIPLARLVSGLGGSYEQYF.

The CDR3 sequence: CASSQGLASETQYF. The CDR3 DNA sequence: TGTGCCAGCAGCCAGGGACTAGCTAGTGAGACCCAGTACTTC. The genes are TRBV5-4 and TRBJ2-5; TRBD2 matches 9 bases. This CDR3 region has 14 residues. Germline V CDR1 and CDR2: SGHNT, YYREEE (reference sequence). With V trimmed by 4 bases and J by 5 bases, 6 bases remained unmatched.

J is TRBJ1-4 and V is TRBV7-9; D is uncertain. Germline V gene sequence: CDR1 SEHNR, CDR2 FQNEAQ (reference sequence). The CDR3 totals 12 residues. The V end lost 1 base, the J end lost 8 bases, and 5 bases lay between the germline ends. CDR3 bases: TGTGCCAGCAGCTTAGTGACAGAAAAACTGTTTTTT. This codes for CASSLVTEKLFF.

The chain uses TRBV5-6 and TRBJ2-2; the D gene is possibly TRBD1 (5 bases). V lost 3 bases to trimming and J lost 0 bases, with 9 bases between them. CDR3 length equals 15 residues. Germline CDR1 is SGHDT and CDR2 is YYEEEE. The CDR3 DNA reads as TGTGCCAGCAGCTGGGGCCCTGCGAACACCGGGGAGCTGTTTTTT. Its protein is CASSWGPANTGELFF. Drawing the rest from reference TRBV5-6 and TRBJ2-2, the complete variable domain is DAGVTQSPTHLIKTRGQQVTLRCSPKSGHDTVSWYQQALGQGPQFIFQYYEEEERQRGNFPDRFSGHQFPNYSSELNVNALLLGDSALYLCASSWGPANTGELFFGEGSRLTVL.

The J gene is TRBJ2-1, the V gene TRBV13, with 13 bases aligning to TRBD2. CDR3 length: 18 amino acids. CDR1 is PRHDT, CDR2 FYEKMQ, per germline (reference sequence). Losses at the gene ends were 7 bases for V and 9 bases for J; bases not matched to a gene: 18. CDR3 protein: CASNQQGTSGKEGGEQFF. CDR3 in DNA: TGTGCCAGCAACCAACAGGGGACTAGCGGGAAGGAAGGGGGTGAGCAGTTCTTC.

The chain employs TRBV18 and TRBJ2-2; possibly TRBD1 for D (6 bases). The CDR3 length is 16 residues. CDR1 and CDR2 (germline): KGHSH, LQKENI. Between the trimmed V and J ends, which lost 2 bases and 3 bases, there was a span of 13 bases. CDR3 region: CASSPAGTPYTGELFF. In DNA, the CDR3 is TGTGCCAGCTCACCAGCTGGGACACCTTACACCGGGGAGCTGTTTTTT. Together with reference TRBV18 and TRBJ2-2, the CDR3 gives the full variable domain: NAGVMQNPRHLVRRRGQEARLRCSPMKGHSHVYWYRQLPEEGLKFMVYLQKENIIDESGMPKERFSAEFPKEGPSILRIQQVVRGDSAAYFCASSPAGTPYTGELFFGEGSRLTVL.

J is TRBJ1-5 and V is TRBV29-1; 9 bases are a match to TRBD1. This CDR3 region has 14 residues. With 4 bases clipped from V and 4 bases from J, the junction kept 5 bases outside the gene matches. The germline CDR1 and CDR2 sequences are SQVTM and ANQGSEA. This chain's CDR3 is CSVALGQGNQPQHF. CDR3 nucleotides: TGCAGCGTTGCGCTTGGACAGGGGAATCAGCCCCAGCATTTT.

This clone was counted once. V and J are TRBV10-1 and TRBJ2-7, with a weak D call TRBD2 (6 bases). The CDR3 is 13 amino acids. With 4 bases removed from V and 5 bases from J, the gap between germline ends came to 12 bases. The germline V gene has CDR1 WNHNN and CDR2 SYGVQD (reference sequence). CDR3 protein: CASSGGGVNEQYF. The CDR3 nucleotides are TGCGCCAGCAGTGGTGGCGGGGTGAACGAGCAGTACTTC.

In nucleotides, the CDR3 is TGTGCCAGTTACGACAGGGGCTATGGCTACACCTTC. Translation: CASYDRGYGYTF. The chain uses TRBV19 and TRBJ1-2; TRBD1 matches at 8 bases. The germline V gene encodes CDR1 LNHDA and CDR2 SQIVND (reference sequence). The CDR3 spans 12 residues. The V and J ends lost 8 bases and 4 bases, in that order; junction bases with no gene match: 3.

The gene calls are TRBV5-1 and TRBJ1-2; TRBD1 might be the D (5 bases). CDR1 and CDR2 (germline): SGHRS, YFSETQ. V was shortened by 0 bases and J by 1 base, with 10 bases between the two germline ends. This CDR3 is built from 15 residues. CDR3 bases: TGCGCCAGCAGCTTGGCCAAGGGACTTAACTATGGCTACACCTTC. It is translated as CASSLAKGLNYGYTF.

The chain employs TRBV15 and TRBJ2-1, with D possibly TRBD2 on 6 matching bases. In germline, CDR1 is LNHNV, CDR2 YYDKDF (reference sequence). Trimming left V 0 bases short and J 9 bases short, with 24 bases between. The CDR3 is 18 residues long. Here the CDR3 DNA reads TGTGCCACCAGCAGAGATCCCCAGGGTGCGGGAACCAAGGGTGAGCAGTTCTTC. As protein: CATSRDPQGAGTKGEQFF.

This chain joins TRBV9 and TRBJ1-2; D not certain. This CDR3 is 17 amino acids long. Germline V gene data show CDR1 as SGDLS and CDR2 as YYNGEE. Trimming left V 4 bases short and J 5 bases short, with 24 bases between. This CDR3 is CASSPTPAPEGLYGYTF. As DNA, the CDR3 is TGTGCCAGCAGCCCGACCCCCGCCCCAGAAGGACTTTATGGCTACACCTTC.

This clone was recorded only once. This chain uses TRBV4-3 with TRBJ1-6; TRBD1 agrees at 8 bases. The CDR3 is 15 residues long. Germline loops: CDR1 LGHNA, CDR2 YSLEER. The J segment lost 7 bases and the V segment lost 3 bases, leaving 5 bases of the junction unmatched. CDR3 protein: CASSHVTGENSPLHF. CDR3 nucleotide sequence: TGCGCCAGCAGCCACGTGACAGGGGAAAATTCACCCCTCCACTTT.

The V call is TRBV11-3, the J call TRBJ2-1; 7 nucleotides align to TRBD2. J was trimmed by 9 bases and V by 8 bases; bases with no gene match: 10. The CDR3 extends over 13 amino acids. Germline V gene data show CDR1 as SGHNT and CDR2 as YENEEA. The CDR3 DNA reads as TGTGCCAGCTCCAGTGCGGGAGTGGGTGAGCAGTTCTTC. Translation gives CASSSAGVGEQFF.

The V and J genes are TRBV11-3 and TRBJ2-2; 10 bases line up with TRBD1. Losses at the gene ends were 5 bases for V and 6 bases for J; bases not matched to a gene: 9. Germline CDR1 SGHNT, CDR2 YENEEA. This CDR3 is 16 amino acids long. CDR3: CASSARDRGGAGELFF. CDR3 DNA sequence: TGTGCCAGCAGCGCCCGGGACAGGGGAGGTGCCGGGGAGCTGTTTTTT.

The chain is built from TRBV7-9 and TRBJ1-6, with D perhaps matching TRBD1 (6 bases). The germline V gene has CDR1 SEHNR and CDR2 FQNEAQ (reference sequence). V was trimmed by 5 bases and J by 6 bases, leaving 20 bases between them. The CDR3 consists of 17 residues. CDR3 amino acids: CASSEAQGSLGNSPLHF. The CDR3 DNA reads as TGTGCCAGCAGCGAGGCACAGGGAAGCTTGGGTAATTCACCCCTCCACTTT.

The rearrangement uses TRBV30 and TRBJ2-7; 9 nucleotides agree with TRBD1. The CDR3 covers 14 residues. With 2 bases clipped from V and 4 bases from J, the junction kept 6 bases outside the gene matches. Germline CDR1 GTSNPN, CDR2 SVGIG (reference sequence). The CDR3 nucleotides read TGTGCCTGGAGTTGGACAGGGGTGAAATACGAGCAGTACTTC. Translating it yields CAWSWTGVKYEQYF.